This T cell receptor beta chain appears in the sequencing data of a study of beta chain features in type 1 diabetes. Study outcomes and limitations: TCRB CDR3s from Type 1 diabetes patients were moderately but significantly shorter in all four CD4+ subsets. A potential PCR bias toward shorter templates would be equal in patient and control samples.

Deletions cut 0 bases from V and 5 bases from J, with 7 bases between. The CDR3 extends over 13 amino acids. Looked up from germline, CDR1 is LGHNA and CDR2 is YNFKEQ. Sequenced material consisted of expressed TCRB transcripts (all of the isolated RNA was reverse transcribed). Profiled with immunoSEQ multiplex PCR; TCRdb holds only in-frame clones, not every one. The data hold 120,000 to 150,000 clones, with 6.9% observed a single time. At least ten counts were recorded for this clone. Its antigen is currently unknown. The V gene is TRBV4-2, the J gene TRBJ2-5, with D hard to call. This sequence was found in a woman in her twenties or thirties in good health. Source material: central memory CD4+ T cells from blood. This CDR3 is CASSQDLPETQYF. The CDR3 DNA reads TGTGCCAGCAGCCAAGATCTTCCGGAGACCCAGTACTTC.